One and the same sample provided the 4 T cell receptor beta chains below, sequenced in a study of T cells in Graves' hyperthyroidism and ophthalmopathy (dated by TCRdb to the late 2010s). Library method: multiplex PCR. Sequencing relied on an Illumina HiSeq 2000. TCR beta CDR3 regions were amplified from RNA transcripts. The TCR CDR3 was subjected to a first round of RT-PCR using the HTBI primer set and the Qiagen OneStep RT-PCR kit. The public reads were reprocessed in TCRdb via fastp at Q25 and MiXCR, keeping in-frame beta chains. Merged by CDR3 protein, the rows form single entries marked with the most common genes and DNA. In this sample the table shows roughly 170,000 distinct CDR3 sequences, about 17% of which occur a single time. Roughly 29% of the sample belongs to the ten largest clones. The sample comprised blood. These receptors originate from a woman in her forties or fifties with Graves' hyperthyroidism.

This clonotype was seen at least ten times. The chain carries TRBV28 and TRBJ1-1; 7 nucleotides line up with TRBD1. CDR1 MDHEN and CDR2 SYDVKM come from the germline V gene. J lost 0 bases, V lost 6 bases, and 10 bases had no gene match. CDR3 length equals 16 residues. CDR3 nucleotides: TGTGCCAGCAGCACGACAGGGAGGGGGATGAACACTGAAGCTTTCTTT. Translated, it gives CASSTTGRGMNTEAFF.

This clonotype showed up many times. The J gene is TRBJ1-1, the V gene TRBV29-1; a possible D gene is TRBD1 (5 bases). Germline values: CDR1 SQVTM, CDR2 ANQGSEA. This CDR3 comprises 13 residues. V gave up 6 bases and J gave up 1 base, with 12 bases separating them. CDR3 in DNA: TGCAGCGTCGGGGCCTCTTCGAACACTGAAGCTTTCTTT. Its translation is CSVGASSNTEAFF.

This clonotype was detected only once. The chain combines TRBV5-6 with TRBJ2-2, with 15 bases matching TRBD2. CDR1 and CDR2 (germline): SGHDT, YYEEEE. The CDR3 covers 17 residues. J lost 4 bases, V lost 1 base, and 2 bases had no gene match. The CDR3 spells CASSLLGLAGGTGELFF. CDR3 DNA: TGTGCCAGCAGCTTGTTGGGACTAGCGGGAGGCACCGGGGAGCTGTTTTTT.

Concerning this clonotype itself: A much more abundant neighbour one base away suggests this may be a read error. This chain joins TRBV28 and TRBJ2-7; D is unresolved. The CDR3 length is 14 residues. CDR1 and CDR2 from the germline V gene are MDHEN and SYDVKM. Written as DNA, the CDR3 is TGTGCCAGCAGTTTGTACGGAACCTCCCACGAGCAGTACTTC. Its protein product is CASSLYGTSHEQYF.